The clone carrying this TCR beta chain turned up a few times. Antigen unknown. The sample originates from a study of blood T cells in healthy people across ages. Study conclusions and caveats: PBMCs were not sorted, which prevented a conclusive comparison of naive versus antigen-experienced cells.

PCR was performed a second time for 7 to 11 cycles using a sample-barcoded 5' primer and a J-beta primer mix. One entry per CDR3 protein, called by TCRdb with MiXCR from the 5' RACE reads. This table has 1.5 million to 2 million distinct CDR3 sequences, less than 50% appearing once. Every participating donor contributed 9.5 to 10 milliliters of peripheral blood through a draw. CDR1 and CDR2 (germline): SGHRS, YFSETQ. The CDR3 has 15 residues. Trimming left V 5 bases short and J 1 base short, with 14 bases between. This receptor was identified in a woman aged 40 to 50 in good health. The sequencing sample was made of blood. The rearrangement uses TRBV5-1 and TRBJ2-3; a weak D match, TRBD1 (6 bases). Here the CDR3 reads CASSVTGSGTDTQYF. The CDR3 DNA follows: TGCGCCAGCAGTGTCACAGGGTCAGGCACAGATACGCAGTATTTT.